This entry concerns a single TCR beta chain. The sample comes from a study of PD-L1 blockade in urothelial cancer. At the level of the study: The analyses of blood took place 3 weeks (second dose) and 6 weeks after treatment start.

Indicated time point: peripheral blood 6 weeks after treatment start. Sample numbers ranged from 1 to 8 per patient, encompassing pretreatment and on-treatment collections. Some clones are missing from TCRdb's copy, which holds only in-frame ones; the method was immunoSEQ multiplex PCR. Of around 49,000 clones in the sample, around nine tenths were seen once. The CDR3 runs 14 residues. J was trimmed by 5 bases and V by 5 bases; bases with no gene match: 6. Germline V gives CDR1 SGHRS, CDR2 YFSETQ. The gene calls are TRBV5-1 and TRBJ1-1, with 10 bases identical to TRBD1. The source material was PBMCs, sampled around atezolizumab (anti-PD-L1) treatment. This clonotype was sampled from a man aged 60-69 years with urothelial cancer. The CDR3 is CASSSTGGNTEAFF. In DNA, the CDR3 is TGCGCCAGCAGTTCGACAGGGGGCAATACTGAAGCTTTCTTT.